One sample yielded the 10 T cell receptor beta chains listed below, sequenced in a study of immune heterogeneity within non-small cell lung tumors. Bulk tumor genomic DNA was the template, and each sample received 600 to 700 ng. Biopsies, several per primary tumor and spaced far apart, were collected during surgery. Untreated, newly diagnosed non-small cell lung cancer patients underwent curative surgery. It was with 32 V and 13 J primers that multiplex PCR amplified TCR beta CDR3. TCRdb used MiXCR to reprocess the multiplex PCR reads, holding one entry per CDR3 protein. The profile covers several thousand distinct CDR3 sequences, with around a fifth appearing a single time and 17% taken by the ten largest. The sequenced sample consisted of lung tumor tissue. The origin of the receptors is a man between 60 and 75 years old with non-small cell lung cancer.

Relative to its sample, this clonotype is medium-sized. This chain connects TRBV28 to TRBJ2-7, with D hard to call. This CDR3 comprises 14 residues. CDR1 and CDR2 from the germline V gene are MDHEN and SYDVKM. Trimming removed 3 bases at V and 3 bases at J, with 12 bases between. CDR3 sequence (DNA): TGTGCCAGCAGTTTCGTGGGCCAGGACTACGAGCAGTACTTC. Translated, it gives CASSFVGQDYEQYF.

This clonotype is labeled as medium-sized. This rearrangement joins TRBV7-3 to TRBJ2-3, with a weak D call TRBD1 (6 bases). CDR3 length: 14 amino acids. V lost 5 bases, J lost 2 bases, and 11 bases lay in between. CDR1 SGHTA and CDR2 FQGTGA come from the germline V gene. CDR3 amino acids: CASSTQGHTDTQYF. The CDR3 DNA sequence: TGTGCCAGCAGCACCCAGGGGCACACAGATACGCAGTATTTT.

This clonotype is classed as medium-sized (0.01 to 0.1%). The CDR3 spells CASSPFRDRADQPQHF. The CDR3 coding sequence is TGTGCCAGCAGCCCCTTCCGGGACAGAGCGGATCAGCCCCAGCATTTT. The chain uses TRBV28 and TRBJ1-5, with TRBD1 matching 7 bases. The CDR3 length is 16 residues. Trimming at V came to 6 bases and at J to 5 bases, leaving 13 bases not matched to a gene. The germline CDR1 and CDR2 sequences are MDHEN and SYDVKM. The entire variable domain, with the rest obtained from reference TRBV28 and TRBJ1-5, is as follows: DVKVTQSSRYLVKRTGEKVFLECVQDMDHENMFWYRQDPGLGLRLIYFSYDVKMKEKGDIPEGYSVSREKKERFSLILESASTNQTSMYLCASSPFRDRADQPQHFGDGTRLSIL.

The rearrangement joins TRBV5-5 to TRBJ1-4; no definite D call. This CDR3 comprises 15 residues. V was shortened by 0 bases and J by 7 bases, with 13 bases between the two germline ends. Germline V gene data show CDR1 as SGHKS and CDR2 as YYEKEE (reference sequence). The CDR3, as DNA: TGTGCCAGCAGCTTGGTTTTGGGTCTGGGTGAAAAACTGTTTTTT. This sequence encodes CASSLVLGLGEKLFF.

Notes on this clonotype: Since a much larger clone is just one base distant, this may be a read error. The V call is TRBV11-2, the J call TRBJ2-1, with 8 bases lining up with TRBD2. This CDR3 contains 16 residues. CDR1 and CDR2 (germline): SGHAT, FQNNGV. V shed 7 bases, J shed 5 bases, and the junction held 13 bases outside the gene matches. The CDR3 loop reads CASTLVRLATHNEQFF. CDR3 nucleotides: TGTGCCAGCACCCTCGTTCGACTAGCGACCCACAATGAGCAGTTCTTC.

This clonotype ranks as medium-sized. The chain joins TRBV5-1 to TRBJ2-7; 7 bases match TRBD1. Germline V gene sequence: CDR1 SGHRS, CDR2 YFSETQ. Trimming at V came to 4 bases and at J to 2 bases, leaving 0 bases not matched to a gene. CDR3 size: 12 residues. CDR3 nucleotide sequence: TGCGCCAGCAGCAGGGGGCCCTACGAGCAGTACTTC. Translation gives CASSRGPYEQYF. Drawing the rest from reference TRBV5-1 and TRBJ2-7, the complete variable domain is KAGVTQTPRYLIKTRGQQVTLSCSPISGHRSVSWYQQTPGQGLQFLFEYFSETQRNKGNFPGRFSGRQFSNSRSEMNVSTLELGDSALYLCASSRGPYEQYFGPGTRLTVT.

This clonotype is labeled medium-sized. The V and J genes are TRBV5-1 and TRBJ2-7; weak D call: TRBD2 (7 bases). This CDR3 region has 14 residues. V shed 4 bases and J shed 3 bases, with 14 bases lying between them. Germline CDR1 and CDR2: SGHRS and YFSETQ. For the CDR3, the DNA is TGCGCCAGCAGCCCAGAGGGGGGGCTCTACGAGCAGTACTTC. Protein: CASSPEGGLYEQYF.

Points on this clonotype: The junction shows a germline mismatch at one end, possibly a read error. V usage is TRBV14 and J usage is TRBJ2-3; D is tentatively TRBD1 or TRBD2 (5 bases each). There are 13 residues in the CDR3. CDR1 is SGHDN, CDR2 FVKESK, per germline. In nucleotides, the CDR3 is TGTGCCGGCAGGAAGGGACGCACAGATACGCAGTATTTT. Protein product: CAGRKGRTDTQYF.

This clonotype was seen more than once but under ten times. The chain recombines TRBV4-2 with TRBJ2-4; 10 bases fit TRBD2. Germline loops: CDR1 LGHNA, CDR2 YNFKEQ. The CDR3 is 16 amino acids. The V segment lost 1 base and the J segment 6 bases; nucleotides outside the gene matches: 6. CDR3 region: CASSQAGAGGPNIQYF. The CDR3 nucleotides are TGTGCCAGCAGCCAAGCTGGAGCGGGAGGGCCAAACATTCAGTACTTC.

Notes on this clonotype: One end of the junction fails to match germline, which may point to a read error. The chain joins TRBV7-9 to TRBJ1-1; a possible D gene is TRBD1 (6 bases). The V gene's germline CDR1 is SEHNR and CDR2 FQNEAQ (reference sequence). The CDR3 is 15 residues long. CDR3 bases: TGTGCCAGCAGCCGGAACCAGGGGTCATACACTGGAGCTTTCTTT. This sequence encodes CASSRNQGSYTGAFF.